This TCR beta chain was recovered during a study of ipilimumab plus nivolumab after autologous stem cell transplantation. TCRdb's copy holds only in-frame clones and misses some; the assay was immunoSEQ multiplex PCR. Of 77,000 or so clones listed, under 85% are singletons. The CDR3 has 15 residues. After removal of 6 bases from V and 6 bases from J, the junction contained 13 bases not matched to a gene. Germline V CDR1 and CDR2: SGHAT, FQNNGV. Checkpoint therapy with ipilimumab 1 mg/kg began 14 to 28 days after transplant. Dosing: nivolumab 3 mg/kg IV, weeks 1, 4, 7, 10, then every two weeks to week 26.

This TCR came from a male donor with diffuse large B-cell lymphoma. The input for sequencing was PBMCs, taken in a trial of ipilimumab plus nivolumab as post-transplant consolidation. The gene calls are TRBV11-2 and TRBJ2-7, with TRBD2 matching over 8 bases. This CDR3 reads CASRPTRGGPGEQYF. The CDR3 region has the DNA TGTGCCAGCAGACCCACCCGGGGGGGCCCGGGCGAGCAGTACTTC. Full variable domain (rest looked up from reference TRBV11-2 and TRBJ2-7): EAGVAQSPRYKIIEKRQSVAFWCNPISGHATLYWYQQILGQGPKLLIQFQNNGVVDDSQLPKDRFSAERLKGVDSTLKIQPAKLEDSAVYLCASRPTRGGPGEQYFGPGTRLTVT.